These 2 T cell receptor beta chains were sequenced from one sample in a study of T cells expressing NK-cell markers. Each CDR3 protein gets one entry in TCRdb, which reprocessed the 5' RACE reads and gives no DNA. The sample shows more than 250,000 distinct CDR3 sequences, and under 0.5% sits with its ten largest clones. The sequencing sample was made of blood T cells: a sorted CD56 or NKG2C T cell subset, CD4+ or CD8+ T cells, or bulk PBMC T cells (not recorded which). The origin of the receptors is a man younger than 35 in good health.

This chain joins TRBV20-1 and TRBJ1-1; the TCRdb call, TRBD1, lacks DNA for checking. CDR3 size: 14 residues. CDR1 is DFQATT, CDR2 SNEGSKA, per germline (reference sequence). CDR3 sequence reads: CSARVGTVNTEAFF.

The V gene is TRBV7-2, the J gene TRBJ1-1. Per germline, CDR1 SGHTA and CDR2 FQGNSA. This CDR3 has 16 amino acids. The CDR3 sequence: CASSYPPGRMNTEAFF.